This T cell receptor beta chain was captured in a study of PD-1 blockade in classical Hodgkin lymphoma. About the research overall: Patients were administered nivolumab (3 mg/kg intravenously) every 2 weeks.

Study results and caveats: Complete responders started with a diversity level that resembled newly diagnosed patients at baseline.

Every patient experienced relapse after autologous stem cell transplantation, and brentuximab vedotin exposure varied. Sequenced by immunoSEQ multiplex PCR; TCRdb stores in-frame clones only, minus some. The table has 95,000 to 100,000 clones, roughly 91% seen once. Germline-derived CDR1 and CDR2 are SQVTM and ANQGSEA. The CDR3 spans 11 residues. V was shortened by 4 bases and J by 4 bases, with 7 bases between the two germline ends. A few counts support this clone. No antigen is known for it. The specimen was peripheral blood mononuclear cells (PBMCs), collected before the second cycle of nivolumab. The clonotype comes from a human donor with classical Hodgkin lymphoma. The chain has TRBV29-1 and TRBJ1-1, with D possibly being TRBD1 (6 bases). As DNA, the CDR3 is TGCAGCGTTGCGGGGGCCACTGAAGCTTTCTTT. Translating it yields CSVAGATEAFF.